These 26 T cell receptor beta chains were sequenced from one sample in a study of shared clonotypes between healthy human individuals. Naive CD8 populations comprised CD45RO-negative cells positively selected for CCR7, excluding terminally differentiated effector memory CD45RA+ cells. Here immunoSEQ multiplex PCR was the method, and the copy in TCRdb shows in-frame clones only, minus some. The data contain fewer than 700,000 clones, approximately 95% of them seen just once; the ten biggest clones take up around 0.11%. Sequenced sample: naive CD8+ T cells sorted from blood. The origin of the receptors is a woman aged 25 to 39 in good health.

The chain recombines TRBV6-1 with TRBJ2-7, with 7 bases fitting TRBD1. This CDR3 comprises 12 residues. CDR1 is MNHNS, CDR2 SASEGT, per germline. V dropped 10 bases and J dropped 0; count of bases not matched to a gene: 3. The CDR3 is CATDRFSYEQYF. The CDR3 DNA reads as TGTGCCACGGACAGGTTCTCCTACGAGCAGTACTTC.

This clone was found once. The V call is TRBV7-2, the J call TRBJ2-7; TRBD2 aligns across 13 bases. This CDR3 is 16 amino acids long. Per the germline V gene, CDR1 is SGHTA and CDR2 is FQGNSA. V shed 5 bases, J shed 4 bases, and the junction held 8 bases outside the gene matches. The CDR3 sequence: CASSTLAGGPLYEQYF. In DNA form, the CDR3 reads TGTGCCAGCAGCACACTAGCGGGAGGGCCTCTATACGAGCAGTACTTC.

J is TRBJ1-1 and V is TRBV21-1; the table calls TRBD1, which could not be checked here. TRBV21-1 counts as a pseudogene. The CDR3 is 14 amino acids. The CDR3 loop reads CASSKNTENTEAFF. The CDR3 DNA sequence: TGTGCCAGCAGCAAAAATACAGAAAACACTGAAGCTTTCTTT.

This rearrangement joins TRBV5-1 to TRBJ1-4; 7 bases match TRBD1. The V and J ends lost 2 bases and 0 bases, in that order; junction bases with no gene match: 7. In germline, CDR1 is SGHRS, CDR2 YFSETQ. The CDR3 is 17 amino acids. The CDR3 loop is CASSLGDRLATNEKLFF. Here the CDR3 DNA reads TGCGCCAGCAGCTTAGGGGACAGACTTGCAACTAATGAAAAACTGTTTTTT.

V is TRBV6-5 and J is TRBJ2-1; 9 bases line up with TRBD2. This CDR3 contains 15 residues. V trimming: 5 bases; J trimming: 6 bases; junction bases outside the gene matches: 8. Germline V lookup: CDR1 MNHEY, CDR2 SVGAGI. The CDR3 reads CASSLSGSAGNEQFF. As DNA, the CDR3 is TGTGCCAGCAGTCTTAGCGGGAGTGCCGGCAATGAGCAGTTCTTC.

The DNA for the CDR3 is TGTGCCAGCAGGACGGGGGGAGAGACCCAGTACTTC. Its translation is CASRTGGETQYF. The gene calls are TRBV27 and TRBJ2-5; TRBD2 agrees at 7 bases. Germline V CDR1 and CDR2: MNHEY, SMNVEV (reference sequence). V was pared by 6 bases and J by 4 bases, with 2 bases of the junction left unmatched. There are 12 residues in the CDR3.

The chain couples TRBV2 to TRBJ2-7, with 11 bases identical to TRBD1. CDR1 is SNHLY, CDR2 FYNNEI, per germline. V lost 8 bases to trimming and J lost 3 bases; unmatched junction nucleotides: 3. The CDR3 consists of 13 residues. CDR3 sequence: CASGGTGGYEQYF. The CDR3 DNA reads TGTGCCAGCGGCGGGACAGGGGGCTACGAGCAGTACTTC.

The chain uses TRBV13 and TRBJ1-5; the match to TRBD1 covers 12 bases. J gave up 6 bases and V 5 bases, and 5 bases lay outside the gene matches. Per the germline V gene, CDR1 is PRHDT and CDR2 is FYEKMQ (reference sequence). The CDR3 sequence is 15 residues long. The CDR3 is CASSLGQGAVQPQHF. The CDR3 nucleotides read TGTGCCAGCAGCCTGGGACAGGGGGCAGTTCAGCCCCAGCATTTT.

J is TRBJ2-7 and V is TRBV9, with D perhaps matching TRBD1 or TRBD2 (6 bases each). Trimming removed 4 bases from V and 2 bases from J, with 13 bases in between. The CDR3 loop spans 14 amino acids. Per the germline V gene, CDR1 is SGDLS and CDR2 is YYNGEE. CDR3 DNA: TGTGCCAGCAGCACGCGGGACACAACCTACGAGCAGTACTTC. It yields the protein CASSTRDTTYEQYF.

The chain joins TRBV2 to TRBJ2-7; 9 nucleotides match TRBD2. Germline V gives CDR1 SNHLY, CDR2 FYNNEI. With 6 bases clipped from V and 4 bases from J, the junction kept 7 bases outside the gene matches. CDR3 length equals 14 residues. The CDR3 DNA is TGTGCCAGCAGACATAGCGGGAGCAATTACGAGCAGTACTTC. Translation gives CASRHSGSNYEQYF.

This chain links TRBV9 with TRBJ2-2; D is possibly TRBD2 (5 bases). Trimming left V 0 bases short and J 3 bases short, with 18 bases between. Germline V gives CDR1 SGDLS, CDR2 YYNGEE. The CDR3 is 18 residues long. In nucleotides, the CDR3 is TGTGCCAGCAGCGTAGGTCATTTTCAGGAGGAGGACACCGGGGAGCTGTTTTTT. Its translation is CASSVGHFQEEDTGELFF.

The chain links TRBV30 to TRBJ1-6; a weak D match, TRBD1 (6 bases). V was pared by 1 base and J by 9 bases, with 19 bases between. Germline V gives CDR1 GTSNPN, CDR2 SVGIG (reference sequence). This CDR3 comprises 16 residues. The CDR3 loop is CAWSGVGGGLSSPLHF. For the CDR3, the DNA is TGTGCCTGGAGTGGGGTAGGTGGGGGGCTTAGTTCACCCCTCCACTTT.

The V and J genes are TRBV15 and TRBJ2-7, with TRBD2 matching 7 bases. This CDR3 region has 13 residues. The V segment lost 1 base and the J segment 4 bases; nucleotides outside the gene matches: 1. The germline V gene encodes CDR1 LNHNV and CDR2 YYDKDF (reference sequence). CDR3 protein: CATSRAAGYEQYF. Here the CDR3 DNA reads TGTGCCACCAGCAGAGCAGCGGGATACGAGCAGTACTTC. Combining the CDR3 with reference TRBV15 and TRBJ2-7 gives the whole variable domain DAMVIQNPRYQVTQFGKPVTLSCSQTLNHNVMYWYQQKSSQAPKLLFHYYDKDFNNEADTPDNFQSRRPNTSFCFLDIRSPGLGDTAMYLCATSRAAGYEQYFGPGTRLTVT.

The J gene is TRBJ2-5, the V gene TRBV7-9; D is unclear. The tail of the sequence fits TRBJ2-7 better, so the J call may be wrong. Germline values: CDR1 SEHNR, CDR2 FQNEAQ (reference sequence). The CDR3 is 13 residues long. DNA for the CDR3: TGTGCCAGCAGCTCCTCTTTGTTCGACGAGCAGTACTTC. It yields the protein CASSSSLFDEQYF.

This chain joins TRBV5-1 and TRBJ2-3; 7 bases fit TRBD2. The CDR3 is made up of 16 amino acids. Germline loops: CDR1 SGHRS, CDR2 YFSETQ. V trimming: 0 bases; J trimming: 1 base; junction bases outside the gene matches: 5. The CDR3 DNA reads as TGCGCCAGCAGCTTGGGGCGGGAGTGGGGCACAGATACGCAGTATTTT. It translates to CASSLGREWGTDTQYF.

A word on this clone: This sample includes further DNA sequences coding for the same CDR3. The V and J genes are TRBV5-4 and TRBJ1-1; D gene uncertain. In germline, CDR1 is SGHNT, CDR2 YYREEE (reference sequence). V was pared by 4 bases and J by 2 bases, with 3 bases between. The CDR3 consists of 11 residues. This chain's CDR3 is CASSLNTEAFF. Written as DNA, the CDR3 is TGTGCCAGCAGCCTTAACACTGAAGCTTTCTTT. Filled out from reference TRBV5-4 and TRBJ1-1, the complete variable domain reads ETGVTQSPTHLIKTRGQQVTLRCSSQSGHNTVSWYQQALGQGPQFIFQYYREEENGRGNFPPRFSGLQFPNYSSELNVNALELDDSALYLCASSLNTEAFFGQGTRLTVV.

The J gene is TRBJ2-1, the V gene TRBV6-5, with D uncertain. Germline V CDR1 and CDR2: MNHEY, SVGAGI. V lost 4 bases, J lost 0 bases, and 10 bases lay in between. This CDR3 contains 15 residues. Here the CDR3 DNA reads TGTGCCAGCAGTTGGACGAGTTCCTCCTACAATGAGCAGTTCTTC. Amino acids: CASSWTSSSYNEQFF.

The V call is TRBV9, the J call TRBJ2-1; D ambiguous. The germline gives CDR1 SGDLS, CDR2 YYNGEE. Trimming pared 2 bases from V and 0 bases from J, leaving 9 bases between. The CDR3 extends over 15 amino acids. CDR3 nucleotides: TGTGCCAGCAGCGTCCGGCGTAGCTCCTACAATGAGCAGTTCTTC. Protein: CASSVRRSSYNEQFF.

The chain is built from TRBV29-1 and TRBJ2-1; no firm D call. Germline V lookup: CDR1 SQVTM, CDR2 ANQGSEA. Trimming took off 2 bases at V and 3 bases at J, with 5 bases between the two ends. The CDR3 covers 12 residues. The CDR3 DNA reads as TGCAGCGTTGAATTCCTCTACAATGAGCAGTTCTTC. It specifies CSVEFLYNEQFF.

The gene calls are TRBV28 and TRBJ2-1; TRBD2 agrees at 11 bases. The CDR3 covers 16 residues. Germline loops: CDR1 MDHEN, CDR2 SYDVKM. J was trimmed by 9 bases and V by 4 bases; bases with no gene match: 11. In nucleotides, the CDR3 is TGTGCCAGCAGTTCGATAACTAGCGGGAGTCGGGGTGAGCAGTTCTTC. It specifies CASSSITSGSRGEQFF.

This clone was seen a few times. This chain joins TRBV13 and TRBJ1-1; D not resolved. CDR1 PRHDT and CDR2 FYEKMQ come from the germline V gene (reference sequence). The CDR3 has 13 residues. V was cut by 7 bases and J by 5 bases, with 14 bases left in between. DNA of the CDR3: TGTGCCAGCACCCCGGGTCACGGAACTGAAGCTTTCTTT. Protein product: CASTPGHGTEAFF. The full variable domain, with the rest looked up from reference TRBV13 and TRBJ1-1, is AAGVIQSPRHLIKEKRETATLKCYPIPRHDTVYWYQQGPGQDPQFLISFYEKMQSDKGSIPDRFSAQQFSDYHSELNMSSLELGDSALYFCASTPGHGTEAFFGQGTRLTVV.

This chain links TRBV19 with TRBJ1-4; D not resolved. Trimming removed 6 bases at V and 4 bases at J, with 15 bases between. The germline V gene encodes CDR1 LNHDA and CDR2 SQIVND (reference sequence). This CDR3 has 15 amino acids. The CDR3 spells CASSLGVGYNEKLFF. The CDR3 nucleotides read TGTGCCAGTAGCCTAGGTGTCGGGTATAATGAAAAACTGTTTTTT.

This clone was seen a handful of times. The CDR3 DNA reads TGTGCCAGCAGGGAACTCTACGAGCAGTACTTC. Translated, it gives CASRELYEQYF. This chain links TRBV2 with TRBJ2-7; D gene unclear. Per the germline V gene, CDR1 is SNHLY and CDR2 is FYNNEI. The CDR3 has 11 residues. V was trimmed by 6 bases and J by 3 bases, leaving 6 bases between them.

V is TRBV6-5 and J is TRBJ2-7; D remains unclear. The CDR3 runs to 14 residues. Trimming took 0 bases from V and 1 from J, leaving 7 bases between them. From germline, CDR1 is MNHEY and CDR2 SVGAGI. Written as DNA, the CDR3 is TGTGCCAGCAGTTACTCGACGGATTCCTACGAGCAGTACTTC. As protein: CASSYSTDSYEQYF.

V and J are TRBV15 and TRBJ2-7, with D possibly matching TRBD2 (5 bases). Germline V gene data show CDR1 as LNHNV and CDR2 as YYDKDF (reference sequence). Trimming took off 3 bases at V and 1 base at J, with 13 bases between the two ends. This CDR3 spans 15 amino acids. The CDR3 is CATSSLSEESYEQYF. CDR3 DNA sequence: TGTGCCACCAGCAGTCTGTCGGAGGAATCCTACGAGCAGTACTTC. The whole variable domain, remainder taken from reference TRBV15 and TRBJ2-7, is DAMVIQNPRYQVTQFGKPVTLSCSQTLNHNVMYWYQQKSSQAPKLLFHYYDKDFNNEADTPDNFQSRRPNTSFCFLDIRSPGLGDTAMYLCATSSLSEESYEQYFGPGTRLTVT.

The chain is built from TRBV19 and TRBJ1-1, with 7 positions matching TRBD1. The germline CDR1 and CDR2 sequences are LNHDA and SQIVND (reference sequence). The V gene end was trimmed by 5 bases and the J gene end by 3 bases; junction bases not matched to a gene: 12. The CDR3 contains 16 residues. The CDR3 bases are TGTGCCAGTAGTCCAGACAGGGAAGGCACGGACACTGAAGCTTTCTTT. Translation: CASSPDREGTDTEAFF.